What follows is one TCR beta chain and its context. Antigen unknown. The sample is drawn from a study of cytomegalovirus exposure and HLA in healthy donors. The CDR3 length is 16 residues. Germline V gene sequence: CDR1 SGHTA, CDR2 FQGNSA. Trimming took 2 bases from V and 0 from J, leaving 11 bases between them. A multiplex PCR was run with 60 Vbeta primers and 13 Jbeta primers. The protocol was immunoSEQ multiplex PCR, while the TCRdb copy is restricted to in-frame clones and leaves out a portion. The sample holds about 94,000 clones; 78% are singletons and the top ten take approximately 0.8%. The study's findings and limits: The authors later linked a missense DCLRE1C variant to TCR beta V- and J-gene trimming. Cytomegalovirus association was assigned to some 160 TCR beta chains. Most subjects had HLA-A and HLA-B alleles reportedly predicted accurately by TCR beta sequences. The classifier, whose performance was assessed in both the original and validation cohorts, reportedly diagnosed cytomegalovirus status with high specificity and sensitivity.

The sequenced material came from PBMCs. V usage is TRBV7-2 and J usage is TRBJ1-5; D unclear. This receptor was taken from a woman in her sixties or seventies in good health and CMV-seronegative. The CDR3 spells CASSLSPRASNQPQHF. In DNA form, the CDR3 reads TGTGCCAGCAGCTTATCTCCGAGGGCTAGCAATCAGCCCCAGCATTTT.